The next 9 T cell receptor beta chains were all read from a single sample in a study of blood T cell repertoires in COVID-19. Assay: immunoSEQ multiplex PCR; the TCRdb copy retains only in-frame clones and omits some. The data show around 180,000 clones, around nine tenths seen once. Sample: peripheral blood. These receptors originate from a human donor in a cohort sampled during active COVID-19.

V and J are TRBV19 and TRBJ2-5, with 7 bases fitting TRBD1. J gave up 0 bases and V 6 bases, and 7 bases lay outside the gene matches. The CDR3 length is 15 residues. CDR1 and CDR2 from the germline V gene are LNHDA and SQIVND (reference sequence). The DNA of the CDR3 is TGTGCCAGTAGCCCGGGACAGCGGTACCAAGAGACCCAGTACTTC. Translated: CASSPGQRYQETQYF.

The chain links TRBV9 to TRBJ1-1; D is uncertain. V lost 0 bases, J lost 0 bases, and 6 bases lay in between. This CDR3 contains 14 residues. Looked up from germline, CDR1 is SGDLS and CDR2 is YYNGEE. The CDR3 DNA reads TGTGCCAGCAGCGTAGGGGCTTTGAACACTGAAGCTTTCTTT. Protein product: CASSVGALNTEAFF.

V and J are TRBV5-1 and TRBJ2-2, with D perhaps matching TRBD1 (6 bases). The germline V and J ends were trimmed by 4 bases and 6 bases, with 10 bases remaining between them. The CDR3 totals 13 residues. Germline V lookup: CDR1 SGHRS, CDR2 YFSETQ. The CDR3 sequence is CASSLTGPGELFF. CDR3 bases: TGCGCCAGCAGCCTCACAGGGCCCGGGGAGCTGTTTTTT.

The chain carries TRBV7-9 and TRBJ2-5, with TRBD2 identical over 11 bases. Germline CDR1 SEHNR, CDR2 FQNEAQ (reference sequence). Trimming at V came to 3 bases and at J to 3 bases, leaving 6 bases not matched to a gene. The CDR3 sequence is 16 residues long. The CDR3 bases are TGTGCCAGCAGCTTCGGGTCTAGCGGGGGGAAAGAGACCCAGTACTTC. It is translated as CASSFGSSGGKETQYF. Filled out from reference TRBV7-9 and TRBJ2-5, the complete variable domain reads DTGVSQNPRHKITKRGQNVTFRCDPISEHNRLYWYRQTLGQGPEFLTYFQNEAQLEKSRLLSDRFSAERPKGSFSTLEIQRTEQGDSAMYLCASSFGSSGGKETQYFGPGTRLLVL.

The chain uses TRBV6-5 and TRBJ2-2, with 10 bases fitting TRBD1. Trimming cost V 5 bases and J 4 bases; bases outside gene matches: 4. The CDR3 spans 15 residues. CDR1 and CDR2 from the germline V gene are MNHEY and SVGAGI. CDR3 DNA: TGTGCCAGCAGTCCGGGACAGGGGCCCACCGGGGAGCTGTTTTTT. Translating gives CASSPGQGPTGELFF.

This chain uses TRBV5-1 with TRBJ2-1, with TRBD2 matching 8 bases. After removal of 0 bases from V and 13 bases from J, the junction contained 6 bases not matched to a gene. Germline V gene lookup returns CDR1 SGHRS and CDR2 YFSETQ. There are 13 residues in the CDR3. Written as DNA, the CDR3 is TGCGCCAGCAGCTTGGAAACTAGCGGAGCCCAGTTCTTC. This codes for CASSLETSGAQFF.

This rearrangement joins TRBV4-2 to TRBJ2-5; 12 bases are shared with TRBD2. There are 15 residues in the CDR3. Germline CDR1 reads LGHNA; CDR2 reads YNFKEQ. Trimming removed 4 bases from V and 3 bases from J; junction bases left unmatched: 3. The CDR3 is CASSPWTSGKETQYF. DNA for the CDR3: TGTGCCAGCAGCCCTTGGACTAGCGGGAAAGAGACCCAGTACTTC.

The CDR3 region is CASSLLLTPLHF. CDR3 nucleotides: TGTGCCAGCAGTTTACTGCTAACACCCCTCCACTTT. The gene calls are TRBV28 and TRBJ1-6; no clear D gene. The CDR3 length is 12 residues. The V gene's germline CDR1 is MDHEN and CDR2 SYDVKM. V was trimmed by 2 bases and J by 11 bases, leaving 7 bases between them. Combining the CDR3 with reference TRBV28 and TRBJ1-6 gives the whole variable domain DVKVTQSSRYLVKRTGEKVFLECVQDMDHENMFWYRQDPGLGLRLIYFSYDVKMKEKGDIPEGYSVSREKKERFSLILESASTNQTSMYLCASSLLLTPLHFGNGTRLTVT.

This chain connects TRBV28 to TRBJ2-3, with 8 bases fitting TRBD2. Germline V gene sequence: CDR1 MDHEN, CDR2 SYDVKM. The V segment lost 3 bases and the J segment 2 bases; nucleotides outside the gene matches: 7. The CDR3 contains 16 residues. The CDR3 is CASSFKTGGDTDTQYF. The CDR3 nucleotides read TGTGCCAGCAGTTTCAAAACGGGAGGGGACACAGATACGCAGTATTTT.